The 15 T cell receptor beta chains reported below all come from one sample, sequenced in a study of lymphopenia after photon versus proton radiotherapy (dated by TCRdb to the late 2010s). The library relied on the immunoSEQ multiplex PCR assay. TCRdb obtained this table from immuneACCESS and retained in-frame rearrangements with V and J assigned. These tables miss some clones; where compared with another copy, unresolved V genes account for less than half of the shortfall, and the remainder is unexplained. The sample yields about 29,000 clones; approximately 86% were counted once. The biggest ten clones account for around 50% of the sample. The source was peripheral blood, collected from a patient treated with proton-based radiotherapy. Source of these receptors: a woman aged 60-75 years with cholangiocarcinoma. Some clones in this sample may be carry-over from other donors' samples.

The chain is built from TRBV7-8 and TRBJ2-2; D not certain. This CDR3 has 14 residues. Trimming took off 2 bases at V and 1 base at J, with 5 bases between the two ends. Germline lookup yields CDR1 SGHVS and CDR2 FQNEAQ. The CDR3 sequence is CASSLPVNTGELFF. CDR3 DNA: TGTGCCAGCAGCTTACCGGTGAACACCGGGGAGCTGTTTTTT. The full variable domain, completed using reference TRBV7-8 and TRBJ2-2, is GAGVSQSPRYKVAKRGQDVALRCDPISGHVSLFWYQQALGQGPEFLTYFQNEAQLDKSGLPSDRFFAERPEGSVSTLKIQRTQQEDSAVYLCASSLPVNTGELFFGEGSRLTVL.

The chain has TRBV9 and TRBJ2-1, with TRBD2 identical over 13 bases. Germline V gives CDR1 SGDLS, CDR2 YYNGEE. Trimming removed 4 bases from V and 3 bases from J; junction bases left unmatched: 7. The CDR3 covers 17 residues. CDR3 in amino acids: CASSPGTSGNYYNEQFF. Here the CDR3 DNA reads TGTGCCAGCAGCCCCGGGACTAGCGGGAACTACTACAATGAGCAGTTCTTC.

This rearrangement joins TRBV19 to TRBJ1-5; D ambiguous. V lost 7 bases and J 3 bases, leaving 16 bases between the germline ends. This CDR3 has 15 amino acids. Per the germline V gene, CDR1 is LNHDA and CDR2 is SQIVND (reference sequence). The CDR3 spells CASNPIGRDNQPQHF. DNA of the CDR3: TGTGCCAGTAACCCGATAGGACGGGACAATCAGCCCCAGCATTTT.

The CDR3 DNA reads TGTGCCAGCAGGGTCGGCGGGGGCACAGATACGCAGTATTTT. As protein: CASRVGGGTDTQYF. The V and J genes are TRBV27 and TRBJ2-3; possible D gene TRBD2, 6 bases. CDR3 size: 14 residues. V dropped 6 bases and J dropped 1 base, with 11 bases sitting between them. The V gene's germline CDR1 is MNHEY and CDR2 SMNVEV (reference sequence).

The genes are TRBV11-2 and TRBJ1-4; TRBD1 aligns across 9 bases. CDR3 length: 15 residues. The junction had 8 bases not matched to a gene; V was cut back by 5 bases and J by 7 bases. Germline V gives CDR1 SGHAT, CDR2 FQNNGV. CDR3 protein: CASSNQGQGSEKLFF. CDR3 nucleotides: TGTGCCAGCAGCAACCAGGGACAGGGCTCTGAAAAACTGTTTTTT.

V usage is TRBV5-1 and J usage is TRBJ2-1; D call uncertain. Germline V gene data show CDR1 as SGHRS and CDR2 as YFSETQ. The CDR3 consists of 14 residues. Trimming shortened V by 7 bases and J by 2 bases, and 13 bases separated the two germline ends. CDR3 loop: CASANFATYNEQFF. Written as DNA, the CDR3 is TGCGCCAGCGCAAATTTTGCCACCTACAATGAGCAGTTCTTC.

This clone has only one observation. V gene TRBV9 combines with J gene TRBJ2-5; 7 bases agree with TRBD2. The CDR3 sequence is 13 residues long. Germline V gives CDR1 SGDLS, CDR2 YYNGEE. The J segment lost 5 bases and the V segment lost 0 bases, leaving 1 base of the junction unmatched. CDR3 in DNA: TGTGCCAGCAGCGTAGACGGGGGGGAGACCCAGTACTTC. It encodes CASSVDGGETQYF.

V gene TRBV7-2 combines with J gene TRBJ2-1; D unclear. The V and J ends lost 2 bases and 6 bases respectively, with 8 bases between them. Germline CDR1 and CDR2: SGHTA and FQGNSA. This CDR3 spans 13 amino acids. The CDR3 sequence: CASSLTVSNEQFF. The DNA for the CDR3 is TGTGCCAGCAGCTTAACAGTGAGCAATGAGCAGTTCTTC. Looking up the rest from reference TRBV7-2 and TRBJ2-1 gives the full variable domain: GAGVSQSPSNKVTEKGKDVELRCDPISGHTALYWYRQSLGQGLEFLIYFQGNSAPDKSGLPSDRFSAERTGGSVSTLTIQRTQQEDSAVYLCASSLTVSNEQFFGPGTRLTVL.

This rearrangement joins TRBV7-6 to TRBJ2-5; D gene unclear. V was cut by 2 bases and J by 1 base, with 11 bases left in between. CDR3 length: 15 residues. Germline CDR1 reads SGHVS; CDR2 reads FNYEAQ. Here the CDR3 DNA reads TGTGCCAGCAGCTTAAGCCGGACCGTCCAAGAGACCCAGTACTTC. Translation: CASSLSRTVQETQYF.

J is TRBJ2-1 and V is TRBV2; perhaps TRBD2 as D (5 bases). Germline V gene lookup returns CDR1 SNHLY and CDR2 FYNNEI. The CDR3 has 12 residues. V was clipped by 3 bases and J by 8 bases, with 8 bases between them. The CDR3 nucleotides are TGTGCCAGCAGTGATCGAGGGTATGAGCAGTTCTTC. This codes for CASSDRGYEQFF.

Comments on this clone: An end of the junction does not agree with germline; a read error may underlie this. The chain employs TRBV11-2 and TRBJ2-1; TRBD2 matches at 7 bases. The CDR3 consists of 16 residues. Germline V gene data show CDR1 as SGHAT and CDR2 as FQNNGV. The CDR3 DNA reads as TGTGCCGGCAGCTTATCCTCTCCGGGACTACGCTCTGAGCAGTTCTTC. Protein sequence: CAGSLSSPGLRSEQFF.

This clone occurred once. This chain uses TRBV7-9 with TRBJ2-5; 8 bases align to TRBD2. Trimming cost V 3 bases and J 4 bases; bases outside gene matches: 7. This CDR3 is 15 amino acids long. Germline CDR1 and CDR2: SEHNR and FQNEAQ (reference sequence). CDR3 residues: CASSFRAGAGETQYF. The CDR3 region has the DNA TGTGCCAGCAGCTTCCGAGCGGGAGCAGGAGAGACCCAGTACTTC.

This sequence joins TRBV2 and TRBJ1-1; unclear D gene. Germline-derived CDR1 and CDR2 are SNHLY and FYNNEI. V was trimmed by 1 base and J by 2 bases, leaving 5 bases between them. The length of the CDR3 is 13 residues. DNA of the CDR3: TGTGCCAGCAGTGAAGGATCCAACACTGAAGCTTTCTTT. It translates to CASSEGSNTEAFF.

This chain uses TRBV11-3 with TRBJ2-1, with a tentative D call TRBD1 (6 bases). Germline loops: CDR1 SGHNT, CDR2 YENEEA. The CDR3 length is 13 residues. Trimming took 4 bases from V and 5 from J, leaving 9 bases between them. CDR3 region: CASSWGTHNEQFF. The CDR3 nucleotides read TGTGCCAGCAGCTGGGGGACACACAATGAGCAGTTCTTC.

CDR3: CASSQGTNTQYF. CDR3 in DNA: TGTGCCAGCAGCCAAGGGACAAATACGCAGTATTTT. The V gene is TRBV14, the J gene TRBJ2-3; possibly TRBD1 for D (5 bases). CDR1 is SGHDN, CDR2 FVKESK, per germline. The CDR3 loop spans 12 amino acids. The V gene lost 1 base and the J gene lost 7 bases, with 6 bases spanning the gap.